Shown below are 27 T cell receptor beta chains from a single sample sequenced in a study of OX40 agonist ivuxolimab in advanced cancers. TCRdb's table, derived via immunoSEQ multiplex PCR, lists solely in-frame clones and lacks some. The sample comprises 35,000 to 45,000 clones, about 82% of which are singletons, and roughly a fifth rests with the top ten. The sample in question was CD4+ or CD8+ T cells sorted from blood, obtained in a trial of the OX40 agonist ivuxolimab. The receptors were sampled from an adult with an advanced solid tumor such as melanoma, head and neck, liver or kidney cancer.

The V gene is TRBV11-2, the J gene TRBJ2-1; D is perhaps TRBD1 (6 bases). The CDR3 is 17 amino acids. Trimming cost V 0 bases and J 1 base, with 13 bases left between them. The V gene's germline CDR1 is SGHAT and CDR2 FQNNGV. The DNA of the CDR3 is TGTGCCAGCAGCTTAGACCTTCCGGGGACATCCTACAATGAGCAGTTCTTC. It is translated as CASSLDLPGTSYNEQFF.

This sequence joins TRBV28 and TRBJ2-1, with no clear D. Germline lookup yields CDR1 MDHEN and CDR2 SYDVKM. The CDR3 has 12 residues. The V end was cut by 5 bases, the J end by 8 bases, with 10 bases between. The chain's CDR3 is CASSPRAYEQFF. The CDR3, as DNA: TGTGCCAGCAGTCCCAGAGCATATGAGCAGTTCTTC.

This clone was seen a single time. V usage is TRBV4-1 and J usage is TRBJ1-2; the D is unclear. The CDR3 consists of 18 residues. The V end was cut by 0 bases, the J end by 5 bases, with 22 bases between. Germline V gene sequence: CDR1 MGHRA, CDR2 YSYEKL. Here the CDR3 reads CASSQDRSSLEINYGYTF. In nucleotides, the CDR3 is TGCGCCAGCAGCCAAGATCGTAGCAGCTTAGAGATTAATTATGGCTACACCTTC.

The chain is built from TRBV7-8 and TRBJ1-4, with D unclear. In germline, CDR1 is SGHVS, CDR2 FQNEAQ. This CDR3 comprises 15 residues. The V end lost 5 bases, the J end lost 6 bases, and 16 bases lay between the germline ends. Written as DNA, the CDR3 is TGTGCCAGCAGCAGTGTCTGGGAACGTGATGAAAAACTGTTTTTT. Translating it yields CASSSVWERDEKLFF.

The chain recombines TRBV27 with TRBJ2-5; the D call may be TRBD1 or TRBD2 (6 bases each). Germline lookup yields CDR1 MNHEY and CDR2 SMNVEV (reference sequence). V shed 2 bases and J shed 2 bases, with 15 bases lying between them. This CDR3 spans 16 amino acids. The CDR3 region has the DNA TGTGCCAGCAGTTTAATCGGGGGCGCCCATCAAGAGACCCAGTACTTC. Its translation is CASSLIGGAHQETQYF.

The V gene is TRBV6-1, the J gene TRBJ2-7, with D possibly being TRBD2 (6 bases). Between the trimmed V and J ends, which lost 5 bases and 4 bases, there was a span of 9 bases. The germline V gene encodes CDR1 MNHNS and CDR2 SASEGT. This CDR3 is built from 12 residues. The CDR3 is CASSPGGYEQYV. The CDR3 DNA is TGTGCCAGCAGTCCTGGGGGGTACGAGCAGTACGTC.

The chain carries TRBV4-2 and TRBJ1-5; D uncertain. V was pared by 0 bases and J by 0 bases, with 12 bases between. The CDR3 has 17 amino acids. The germline V gene has CDR1 LGHNA and CDR2 YNFKEQ. The CDR3 region has the DNA TGTGCCAGCAGCCAAGATTCCAGGACTTATAGCAATCAGCCCCAGCATTTT. Translating gives CASSQDSRTYSNQPQHF.

The V and J genes are TRBV25-1 and TRBJ1-1, with D possibly TRBD1 on 5 matching bases. From germline, CDR1 is MGHDK and CDR2 SYGVNS. The CDR3 covers 14 residues. The germline V and J ends were trimmed by 3 bases and 2 bases, with 10 bases remaining between them. CDR3 region: CASSEPDTNTEAFF. The CDR3 nucleotides are TGTGCCAGCAGTGAGCCGGACACCAACACTGAAGCTTTCTTT.

This sequence joins TRBV28 and TRBJ1-5; D call uncertain. This CDR3 has 15 amino acids. Germline V gives CDR1 MDHEN, CDR2 SYDVKM. Trimming shortened V by 6 bases and J by 2 bases, and 14 bases separated the two germline ends. The CDR3 bases are TGTGCCAGCAGCCTACCTCGTGCCGGCAATCAGCCCCAGCATTTT. Encoded protein: CASSLPRAGNQPQHF.

This chain connects TRBV9 to TRBJ1-2; TRBD1 matches at 10 bases. There are 16 residues in the CDR3. CDR1 and CDR2 (germline): SGDLS, YYNGEE. Germline trimming cut 0 bases from V and 4 bases from J; bases unmatched to any gene: 6. This CDR3 is CASSVGQGAVTYGYTF. For the CDR3, the DNA is TGTGCCAGCAGCGTAGGACAGGGGGCCGTCACCTATGGCTACACCTTC.

The chain joins TRBV5-1 to TRBJ2-7, with D possibly called TRBD1 or TRBD2 (5 bases each). This CDR3 has 14 residues. The V and J ends lost 4 bases and 4 bases respectively, with 15 bases between them. Looked up from germline, CDR1 is SGHRS and CDR2 is YFSETQ. Here the CDR3 DNA reads TGCGCCAGCAGCCCGGGACCAGAGGGTTACGAGCAGTACTTC. This translates into CASSPGPEGYEQYF.

The chain carries TRBV6-4 and TRBJ1-4, with D uncertain. The V gene lost 8 bases and the J gene lost 8 bases, with 9 bases spanning the gap. CDR1 and CDR2 (germline): MRHNA, SNTAGT. The CDR3 spans 11 residues. CDR3 amino acids: CASLGGEKLFF. The CDR3 DNA reads as TGTGCCAGCCTTGGAGGAGAAAAACTGTTTTTT.

The chain links TRBV18 to TRBJ1-1; D gene unclear. This CDR3 spans 13 amino acids. The germline V gene encodes CDR1 KGHSH and CDR2 LQKENI. With 3 bases removed from V and 3 bases from J, the gap between germline ends came to 8 bases. CDR3 in amino acids: CASSPVRDTEAFF. CDR3 nucleotide sequence: TGTGCCAGCTCACCGGTAAGGGACACTGAAGCTTTCTTT.

This clone is judged medium-sized. This chain connects TRBV2 to TRBJ2-2, with D possibly being TRBD1 (6 bases). The V and J ends lost 4 bases and 6 bases respectively, with 12 bases between them. Germline-derived CDR1 and CDR2 are SNHLY and FYNNEI. The CDR3 covers 14 residues. The DNA for the CDR3 is TGTGCCAGCAGTGTTGGTCAGGGGCCCGGGGAGCTGTTTTTT. Translating gives CASSVGQGPGELFF.

The chain recombines TRBV6-1 with TRBJ1-1; D remains unclear. CDR1 and CDR2 from the germline V gene are MNHNS and SASEGT. The CDR3 has 13 amino acids. V was cut by 7 bases and J by 2 bases, with 11 bases left in between. The chain's CDR3 is CASTLSTNTEAFF. CDR3 nucleotide sequence: TGTGCCAGCACCTTAAGTACTAACACTGAAGCTTTCTTT.

J is TRBJ2-2 and V is TRBV9; D tentatively fits TRBD1 or TRBD2 (5 bases each). This CDR3 has 17 residues. Germline loops: CDR1 SGDLS, CDR2 YYNGEE. Trimming left V 1 base short and J 4 bases short, with 17 bases between. CDR3 residues: CASSVRPGDASTGELFF. CDR3 sequence (DNA): TGTGCCAGCAGCGTACGACCCGGGGACGCGAGCACCGGGGAGCTGTTTTTT.

This clone appeared a single time. The chain combines TRBV28 with TRBJ1-6; TRBD1 aligns across 9 bases. This CDR3 contains 15 residues. V was pared by 5 bases and J by 7 bases, with 6 bases of the junction left unmatched. Germline CDR1 MDHEN, CDR2 SYDVKM. The DNA for the CDR3 is TGTGCCAGCAGTCTGGACAGGGGATACAATTCACCCCTCCACTTT. Translated, it gives CASSLDRGYNSPLHF. Full variable domain (missing parts from reference TRBV28 and TRBJ1-6): DVKVTQSSRYLVKRTGEKVFLECVQDMDHENMFWYRQDPGLGLRLIYFSYDVKMKEKGDIPEGYSVSREKKERFSLILESASTNQTSMYLCASSLDRGYNSPLHFGNGTRLTVT.

The CDR3 coding sequence is TGTGCCAGCGCTCGGGCGGGGAGCAATCAGCCCCAGCATTTT. It is translated as CASARAGSNQPQHF. The chain is built from TRBV9 and TRBJ1-5; no clear D. Germline V gene sequence: CDR1 SGDLS, CDR2 YYNGEE. Trimming stripped 7 bases from V and 1 base from J, with 12 bases between. The CDR3 is 14 amino acids.

This clone is a singleton in its sample. The chain couples TRBV28 to TRBJ2-3; no clear D. CDR3 length: 15 residues. Trimming shortened V by 0 bases and J by 0 bases, and 7 bases separated the two germline ends. CDR1 and CDR2 (germline): MDHEN, SYDVKM. The CDR3 region has the DNA TGTGCCAGCAGTTTATGGGCAGAGAGCACAGATACGCAGTATTTT. It is translated as CASSLWAESTDTQYF.

This clone was detected only a few times. V usage is TRBV29-1 and J usage is TRBJ2-7; 7 bases fit TRBD1. The junction had 11 bases not matched to a gene; V was cut back by 6 bases and J by 3 bases. Germline V CDR1 and CDR2: SQVTM, ANQGSEA. CDR3 length: 14 residues. CDR3 sequence (DNA): TGCAGCGTCGCCCCCGGGACAGCGATCTACGAGCAGTACTTC. This codes for CSVAPGTAIYEQYF.

This clone was found a few times. This chain links TRBV28 with TRBJ2-3, with a tentative D call TRBD1 (6 bases). This CDR3 has 15 amino acids. CDR1 MDHEN and CDR2 SYDVKM come from the germline V gene. The V gene lost 5 bases and the J gene lost 2 bases, with 14 bases spanning the gap. This CDR3 reads CASSHLGAVTDTQYF. The CDR3 DNA reads TGTGCCAGCAGTCACTTGGGGGCCGTCACAGATACGCAGTATTTT.

This rearrangement joins TRBV30 to TRBJ2-1, with unresolved D. Germline V lookup: CDR1 GTSNPN, CDR2 SVGIG (reference sequence). CDR3 size: 11 residues. V was clipped by 8 bases and J by 6 bases, with 11 bases between them. CDR3 protein: CAARLFNEQFF. The CDR3 region has the DNA TGTGCCGCAAGACTCTTCAATGAGCAGTTCTTC. Supplemented by reference TRBV30 and TRBJ2-1, the full variable domain reads SQTIHQWPATLVQPVGSPLSLECTVEGTSNPNLYWYRQAAGRGLQLLFYSVGIGQISSEVPQNLSASRPQDRQFILSSKKLLLSDSGFYLCAARLFNEQFFGPGTRLTVL.

The chain joins TRBV5-6 to TRBJ2-3; D is possibly TRBD1 (5 bases). The germline V gene encodes CDR1 SGHDT and CDR2 YYEEEE. Trimming cost V 0 bases and J 8 bases, with 7 bases left between them. This CDR3 is 12 amino acids long. The CDR3 loop reads CASSLADSTQYF. CDR3 bases: TGTGCCAGCAGCTTGGCCGACAGTACGCAGTATTTT. Based on the CDR3 plus reference TRBV5-6 and TRBJ2-3, the full variable domain is DAGVTQSPTHLIKTRGQQVTLRCSPKSGHDTVSWYQQALGQGPQFIFQYYEEEERQRGNFPDRFSGHQFPNYSSELNVNALLLGDSALYLCASSLADSTQYFGPGTRLTVL.

The gene calls are TRBV7-9 and TRBJ2-7; D is ambiguous. Germline V gene data show CDR1 as SEHNR and CDR2 as FQNEAQ (reference sequence). Trimming removed 5 bases from V and 5 bases from J, with 19 bases in between. The CDR3 runs 15 residues. In DNA form, the CDR3 reads TGTGCCAGCAGCCAAGAAGTCCTGGCTGGGAACGAGCAGTACTTC. Its translation is CASSQEVLAGNEQYF.

The chain combines TRBV28 with TRBJ2-5; 10 bases line up with TRBD1. J was trimmed by 1 base and V by 4 bases; bases with no gene match: 6. The length of the CDR3 is 16 residues. The germline gives CDR1 MDHEN, CDR2 SYDVKM. This CDR3 is CASSSDRGGLQETQYF. CDR3 nucleotide sequence: TGTGCCAGCAGTTCGGACAGGGGGGGCCTCCAAGAGACCCAGTACTTC.

The CDR3 nucleotides read TGTGCCAGCAGCCACGGAACGGGGGGTCCCTACAATGAGCAGTTCTTC. It is translated as CASSHGTGGPYNEQFF. The chain combines TRBV4-2 with TRBJ2-1; 7 bases align to TRBD2. Germline CDR1 is LGHNA and CDR2 is YNFKEQ. V shed 3 bases, J shed 2 bases, and the junction held 7 bases outside the gene matches. The CDR3 is 16 residues long.

This sequence joins TRBV5-6 and TRBJ1-5; TRBD1 agrees at 8 bases. Germline values: CDR1 SGHDT, CDR2 YYEEEE. The length of the CDR3 is 16 residues. V lost 4 bases and J lost 1; bases outside the gene matches: 7. In DNA form, the CDR3 reads TGTGCCAGCAGCAACAGGGGGGGGTGGAGCAATCAGCCCCAGCATTTT. It encodes CASSNRGGWSNQPQHF.